This T cell receptor beta chain was sequenced during a study of blood T cell repertoires in COVID-19. Libraries were prepared by immunoSEQ multiplex PCR; TCRdb keeps only in-frame clonotypes and omits some of them. The repertoire holds some 180,000 clones, with about 84% as singletons. There are 17 residues in the CDR3. Trimming took 1 base from V and 5 from J; bases not matched to a gene: 11. Germline CDR1 KGHSH, CDR2 LQKENI. The V call is TRBV18, the J call TRBJ2-7, with TRBD2 matching 10 bases. What was sequenced was peripheral blood. The receptor's source is a human donor in a cohort sampled during active COVID-19. The CDR3 loop reads CASSPRPSGGRGNEQYF. In DNA, the CDR3 is TGTGCCAGCTCACCACGTCCTAGCGGGGGCCGGGGAAACGAGCAGTACTTC.